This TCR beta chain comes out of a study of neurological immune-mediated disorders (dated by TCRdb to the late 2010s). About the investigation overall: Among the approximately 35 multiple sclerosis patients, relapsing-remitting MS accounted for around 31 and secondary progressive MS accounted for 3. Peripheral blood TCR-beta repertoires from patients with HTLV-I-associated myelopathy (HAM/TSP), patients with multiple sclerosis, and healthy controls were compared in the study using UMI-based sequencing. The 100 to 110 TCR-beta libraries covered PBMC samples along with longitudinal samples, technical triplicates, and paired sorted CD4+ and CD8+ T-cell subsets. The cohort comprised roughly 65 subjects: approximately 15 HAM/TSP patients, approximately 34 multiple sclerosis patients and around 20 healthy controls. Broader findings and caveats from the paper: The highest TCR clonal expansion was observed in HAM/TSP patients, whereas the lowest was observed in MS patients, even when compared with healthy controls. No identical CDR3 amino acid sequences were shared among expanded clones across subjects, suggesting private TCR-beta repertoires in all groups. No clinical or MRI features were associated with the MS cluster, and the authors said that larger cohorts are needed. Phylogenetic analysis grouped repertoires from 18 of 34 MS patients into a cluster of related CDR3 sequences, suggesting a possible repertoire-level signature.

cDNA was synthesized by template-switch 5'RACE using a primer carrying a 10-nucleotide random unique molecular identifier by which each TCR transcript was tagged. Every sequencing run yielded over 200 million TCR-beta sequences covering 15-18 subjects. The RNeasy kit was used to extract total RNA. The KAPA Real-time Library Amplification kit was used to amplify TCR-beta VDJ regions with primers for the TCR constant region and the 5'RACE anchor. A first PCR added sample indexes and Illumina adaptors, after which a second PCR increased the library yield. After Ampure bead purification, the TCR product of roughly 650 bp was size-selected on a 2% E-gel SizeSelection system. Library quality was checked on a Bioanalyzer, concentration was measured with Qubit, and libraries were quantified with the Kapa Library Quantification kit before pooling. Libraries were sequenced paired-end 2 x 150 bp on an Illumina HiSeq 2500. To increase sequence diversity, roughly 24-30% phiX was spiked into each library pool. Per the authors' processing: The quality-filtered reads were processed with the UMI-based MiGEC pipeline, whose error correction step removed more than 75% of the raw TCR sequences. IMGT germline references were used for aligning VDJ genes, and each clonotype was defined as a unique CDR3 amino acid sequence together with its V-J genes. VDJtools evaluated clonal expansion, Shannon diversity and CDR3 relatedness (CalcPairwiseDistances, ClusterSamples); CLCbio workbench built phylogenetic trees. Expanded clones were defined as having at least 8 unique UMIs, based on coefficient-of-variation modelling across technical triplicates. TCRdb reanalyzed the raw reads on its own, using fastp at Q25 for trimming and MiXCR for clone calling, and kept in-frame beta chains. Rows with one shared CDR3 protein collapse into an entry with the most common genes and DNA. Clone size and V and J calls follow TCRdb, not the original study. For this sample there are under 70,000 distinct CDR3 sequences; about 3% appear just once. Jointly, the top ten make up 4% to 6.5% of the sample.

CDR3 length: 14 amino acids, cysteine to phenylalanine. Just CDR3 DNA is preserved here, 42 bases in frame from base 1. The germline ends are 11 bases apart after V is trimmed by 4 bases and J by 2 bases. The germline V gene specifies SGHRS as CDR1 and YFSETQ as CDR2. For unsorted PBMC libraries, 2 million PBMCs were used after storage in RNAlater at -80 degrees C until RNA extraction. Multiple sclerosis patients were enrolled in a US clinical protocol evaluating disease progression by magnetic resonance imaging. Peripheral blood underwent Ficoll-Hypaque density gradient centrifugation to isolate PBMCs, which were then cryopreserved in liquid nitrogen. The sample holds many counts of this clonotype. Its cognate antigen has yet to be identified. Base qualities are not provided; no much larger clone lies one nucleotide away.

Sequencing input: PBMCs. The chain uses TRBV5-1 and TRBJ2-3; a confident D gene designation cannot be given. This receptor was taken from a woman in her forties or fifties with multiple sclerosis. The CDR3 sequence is CASSRARPTDTQYF. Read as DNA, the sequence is TGCGCCAGCAGCCGGGCGCGCCCCACAGATACGCAGTATTTT.